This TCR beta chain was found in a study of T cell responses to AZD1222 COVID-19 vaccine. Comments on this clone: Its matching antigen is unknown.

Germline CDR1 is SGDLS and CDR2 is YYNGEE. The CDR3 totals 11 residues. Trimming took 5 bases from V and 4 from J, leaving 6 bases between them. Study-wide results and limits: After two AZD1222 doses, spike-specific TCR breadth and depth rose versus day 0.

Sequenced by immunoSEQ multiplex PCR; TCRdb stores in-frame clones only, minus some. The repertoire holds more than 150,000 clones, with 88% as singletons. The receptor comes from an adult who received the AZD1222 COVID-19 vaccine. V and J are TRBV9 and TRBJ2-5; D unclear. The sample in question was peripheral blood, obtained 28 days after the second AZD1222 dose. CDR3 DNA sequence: TGTGCCAGCAGGTCAGGAGAGACCCAGTACTTC. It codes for CASRSGETQYF.